Reported below is one T cell receptor (beta chain). Its target antigen remains unknown. This record belongs to a study of monozygotic twins with inflammatory bowel disease (dated by TCRdb to the late 2010s). The study in broad terms: A total of roughly 28 monozygotic twin pairs were included in the full study, comprising nine German pairs (four IBD-concordant, five IBD-discordant) and 19 IBD-discordant Danish pairs. Disease-associated traits were sought mainly through comparisons between IBD patients and their genetically identical healthy co-twins within discordant pairs. Each individual had, on average, about 151 000 unique TCRalpha sequences and 181 000 unique TCRbeta sequences available for analysis. General study outcomes and caveats: Distinction between different T cell subtypes could not be achieved in the analysis. No difference in repertoire similarity was observed between concordant and discordant twins, possibly owing to limited statistical power. The results gave no support for a single strong signal or clonotype linked to IBD. Background noise and inter-individual variability may have been introduced into the repertoires by the differing immunosuppressive treatments among patients. Measured by the inverse Simpson index, TCRbeta repertoire diversity was lower in IBD patients than in their healthy co-twins. Fewer clonotypes were shared with other individuals by IBD patients than by healthy twins, most markedly in patients showing signs of disease activity.

From each donor, an approximately 2.5 ml peripheral blood sample was drawn into PAXgene tubes and stored at -80 degrees C. Without any T cell sorting, total RNA was extracted from whole blood using the PAXgene blood miRNA kit on an automated QIAcube. Deep TCRalpha and TCRbeta repertoire profiling with unique molecular barcoding was performed on peripheral blood of monozygotic twin pairs concordant or discordant for inflammatory bowel disease. Smoking habits were recorded for all twin pairs, with individuals classified as current, former or never smokers. Per the germline V gene (reference sequence), DFQATT is the CDR1 and SNEGSKA is the CDR2. Measured from the cysteine to the phenylalanine, the CDR3 is 15 residues long. The entry carries no DNA sequence. Library preparation was by 5' RACE. For each TCR library, 3,500 to 4,500 ng of total RNA was used. cDNA was synthesized with SMARTScribe reverse transcriptase in eight separate reactions per sample. During cDNA synthesis, unique molecular identifiers containing a 6-nucleotide sample barcode were introduced by template switching. Amplification of TCRalpha and TCRbeta cDNA involved two nested PCRs of around 16 and 10 cycles, and each PCR was followed by bead purification. Before amplification, the cDNA was treated with uracil DNA-glycosylase and purified using the QIAquick PCR purification kit. In the second PCR, Illumina TruSeq-compatible adapters and sample-specific barcodes were added. TapeStation and Qubit were used to check library quality and concentration, and around 5.3 ng of each library was pooled. The pooled libraries were sequenced with 2 x 100 bp reads and custom sequencing primers on an Illumina HiSeq2500 single-index Rapid Run. As for the original processing: MiGEC version 1.2.6 was used for UMI-based consensus assembly, which corrected PCR and sequencing errors. MiXCR version 2.1.1 was used for V(D)J alignment, clonotype assembly and CDR3 extraction. Normalisation of gene usage, clonotype sharing and MAIT/NKT TCR abundance was achieved by analysing the top 1000, 10 000 and 20 000 clonotypes per sample. After downsampling to 27 000 UMIs, diversity was calculated as the inverse Simpson index using the vegan R package. Statistical testing used paired Mann-Whitney U tests on the discordant twin pairs and applied Benjamini-Hochberg correction for multiple testing. Following TCRdb reprocessing, every CDR3 protein sequence forms one entry, and DNA is not provided. TCRdb's processing, not the authors' own work, is the source of the V and J calls. The sample table on file contains more than 350,000 distinct CDR3 sequences. In total, the top ten clones hold 2% to 3% of the sample.

Sequenced material: blood. This TCR came from a human donor with ulcerative colitis or Crohn's disease, or a healthy co-twin of an affected twin (not recorded which). Rearrangement joined TRBV20-1 to TRBJ1-5; TCRdb gives TRBD1 as the D gene, but with no DNA this cannot be confirmed. For the CDR3, the sequence is CSARSDRASNQPQHF.